The 21 T cell receptor beta chains below all came from one sample that was sequenced in a study of graft-versus-host responses after intestinal transplantation. These receptors' antigens are unknown. Clones were read by immunoSEQ multiplex PCR, and TCRdb kept only the in-frame ones, dropping some. Here the sample spans about 99,000 clones, 87% being singletons. Sequences were derived from unstimulated CD4+ T cells sorted from spleen or lymph node cells, sampled before intestinal transplant. Receptor source: a human donor who received an intestinal transplant.

The DNA of the CDR3 is TGCAGTGCCGCCGCGGGGCATGAGCAGTACTTC. Its protein product is CSAAAGHEQYF. The rearrangement links TRBV20-1 to TRBJ2-7; D might be TRBD2 (6 bases). With 6 bases removed from V and 7 bases from J, the gap between germline ends came to 13 bases. The CDR3 covers 11 residues. CDR1 is DFQATT and CDR2 is SNEGSKA in the germline V gene (reference sequence).

The V call is TRBV18, the J call TRBJ1-2; 10 bases agree with TRBD1. This CDR3 spans 15 amino acids. Germline CDR1 is KGHSH and CDR2 is LQKENI. After removal of 3 bases from V and 3 bases from J, the junction contained 4 bases not matched to a gene. The CDR3 spells CASSPGTGVDYGYTF. DNA for the CDR3: TGTGCCAGCTCACCTGGGACAGGGGTGGACTATGGCTACACCTTC.

V gene TRBV6-5 combines with J gene TRBJ1-2; no firm D call. The CDR3 contains 12 residues. V gave up 8 bases and J gave up 7 bases, with 14 bases separating them. Germline V gene data show CDR1 as MNHEY and CDR2 as SVGAGI. The CDR3 nucleotides read TGTGCCAGCCTAGGCGGGCCGGCTGGCTACACCTTC. Amino acids: CASLGGPAGYTF.

The CDR3: CASSTWALNTGELFF. CDR3 coding DNA: TGTGCCAGTAGTACCTGGGCCCTGAATACCGGGGAGCTGTTTTTT. The J gene is TRBJ2-2, the V gene TRBV19; unclear D gene. V lost 4 bases to trimming and J lost 5 bases, with 14 bases between them. The CDR3 runs 15 residues. CDR1 is LNHDA, CDR2 SQIVND, per germline (reference sequence).

The chain is built from TRBV10-2 and TRBJ2-5, with D possibly being TRBD2 (6 bases). This CDR3 is built from 13 residues. Germline V gene data show CDR1 as WSHSY and CDR2 as SAAADI. V lost 4 bases, J lost 4 bases, and 10 bases lay in between. CDR3 in amino acids: CASSAQGGETQYF. Here the CDR3 DNA reads TGCGCCAGCAGTGCTCAGGGAGGAGAGACCCAGTACTTC.

This clone was seen a handful of times. The chain uses TRBV5-6 and TRBJ2-3; the D gene could be TRBD1 or TRBD2 (5 bases each). The length of the CDR3 is 14 residues. The V gene's germline CDR1 is SGHDT and CDR2 YYEEEE. Trimming removed 4 bases from V and 2 bases from J, with 11 bases in between. The CDR3 DNA sequence: TGTGCCAGCAGCGGGGCCGGGGTCACAGATACGCAGTATTTT. Amino acid sequence: CASSGAGVTDTQYF.

The chain employs TRBV5-6 and TRBJ1-4; tentatively, D is TRBD1 (5 bases). With 3 bases removed from V and 6 bases from J, the gap between germline ends came to 9 bases. Germline CDR1 SGHDT, CDR2 YYEEEE. The CDR3 has 13 amino acids. In DNA form, the CDR3 reads TGTGCCAGCAGCTGGGGGGTGGATGAAAAACTGTTTTTT. This gives the protein CASSWGVDEKLFF.

Here the CDR3 DNA reads TGTGCCAGCAGCGAGGGACAGGGCAACACCGGGGAGCTGTTTTTT. This sequence encodes CASSEGQGNTGELFF. The chain combines TRBV5-5 with TRBJ2-2; TRBD1 aligns across 9 bases. V was pared by 4 bases and J by 2 bases, with 3 bases of the junction left unmatched. The CDR3 is 15 amino acids. Germline V lookup: CDR1 SGHKS, CDR2 YYEKEE (reference sequence).

This chain links TRBV6-1 with TRBJ1-6, with 12 positions matching TRBD1. Germline trimming cut 6 bases from V and 11 bases from J; bases unmatched to any gene: 5. CDR1 is MNHNS and CDR2 is SASEGT in the germline V gene. This CDR3 spans 14 amino acids. The CDR3 reads CASRPGQGAPPLHF. DNA of the CDR3: TGTGCCAGCAGACCGGGACAGGGGGCTCCACCCCTCCACTTT.

This clone came up many times. The chain joins TRBV6-1 to TRBJ2-2; D call uncertain. V lost 2 bases, J lost 4 bases, and 11 bases lay in between. In germline, CDR1 is MNHNS, CDR2 SASEGT. The CDR3 sequence is 15 residues long. CDR3 sequence reads: CASSEMARSTGELFF. CDR3 nucleotides: TGTGCCAGCAGTGAAATGGCCAGAAGCACCGGGGAGCTGTTTTTT.

This clone was seen once. The chain joins TRBV6-4 to TRBJ2-3, with 7 bases that match TRBD2. CDR1 MRHNA and CDR2 SNTAGT come from the germline V gene. V was pared by 6 bases and J by 3 bases, with 9 bases of the junction left unmatched. This CDR3 spans 15 amino acids. The CDR3 coding sequence is TGTGCCAGCAGCGAAGACAACGGGGGGACAGATACGCAGTATTTT. Encoded protein: CASSEDNGGTDTQYF.

V is TRBV6-5 and J is TRBJ1-1; no definite D call. The V end lost 0 bases, the J end lost 1 base, and 6 bases lay between the germline ends. Germline CDR1 is MNHEY and CDR2 is SVGAGI. CDR3 length: 14 residues. CDR3 bases: TGTGCCAGCAGTTACTCGCTCCCGAACACTGAAGCTTTCTTT. Translating it yields CASSYSLPNTEAFF.

The chain couples TRBV28 to TRBJ2-1; D call uncertain. Trimming took off 0 bases at V and 4 bases at J, with 7 bases between the two ends. This CDR3 spans 14 amino acids. Germline V gene lookup returns CDR1 MDHEN and CDR2 SYDVKM. CDR3 bases: TGTGCCAGCAGTTTATGGGCAGCATACAATGAGCAGTTCTTC. Translation gives CASSLWAAYNEQFF.

V is TRBV6-1 and J is TRBJ1-2; D remains unclear. Per the germline V gene, CDR1 is MNHNS and CDR2 is SASEGT. Trimming stripped 7 bases from V and 6 bases from J, with 15 bases between. The CDR3 loop spans 13 amino acids. Written as DNA, the CDR3 is TGTGCCAGCACCGAGGGAGGGTATAATGGCTACACCTTC. Amino acid sequence: CASTEGGYNGYTF.

The rearrangement links TRBV28 to TRBJ1-2; D perhaps matches TRBD1 (5 bases). With 5 bases removed from V and 1 base from J, the gap between germline ends came to 11 bases. The CDR3 has 14 amino acids. Germline values: CDR1 MDHEN, CDR2 SYDVKM. CDR3 nucleotides: TGTGCCAGCAGTGGGGACGGCGATAACTATGGCTACACCTTC. This translates into CASSGDGDNYGYTF.

This chain links TRBV7-3 with TRBJ2-2; D is uncertain. The V gene's germline CDR1 is SGHTA and CDR2 FQGTGA. This CDR3 comprises 15 residues. Deletions cut 2 bases from V and 6 bases from J, with 13 bases between. The CDR3 loop is CASSLGGATPGELFF. CDR3 in DNA: TGTGCCAGCAGCTTAGGTGGAGCTACTCCCGGGGAGCTGTTTTTT. The entire variable domain, with the rest obtained from reference TRBV7-3 and TRBJ2-2, is as follows: GAGVSQTPSNKVTEKGKYVELRCDPISGHTALYWYRQSLGQGPEFLIYFQGTGAADDSGLPNDRFFAVRPEGSVSTLKIQRTERGDSAVYLCASSLGGATPGELFFGEGSRLTVL.

The chain carries TRBV7-2 and TRBJ2-1; D might be TRBD2 (6 bases). Germline V CDR1 and CDR2: SGHTA, FQGNSA. This CDR3 has 15 residues. Trimming left V 8 bases short and J 3 bases short, with 17 bases between. The CDR3 bases are TGTGCCAGCTCCCGGGCGGACTACCGCTACAATGAGCAGTTCTTC. This encodes CASSRADYRYNEQFF.

V is TRBV7-9 and J is TRBJ2-5; D call uncertain. Trimming pared 5 bases from V and 3 bases from J, leaving 13 bases between. This CDR3 is built from 14 residues. CDR1 and CDR2 from the germline V gene are SEHNR and FQNEAQ (reference sequence). CDR3: CASSTRSAKETQYF. CDR3 coding DNA: TGTGCCAGCAGCACGCGATCGGCAAAAGAGACCCAGTACTTC. Filled out from reference TRBV7-9 and TRBJ2-5, the complete variable domain reads DTGVSQNPRHKITKRGQNVTFRCDPISEHNRLYWYRQTLGQGPEFLTYFQNEAQLEKSRLLSDRFSAERPKGSFSTLEIQRTEQGDSAMYLCASSTRSAKETQYFGPGTRLLVL.

The chain is built from TRBV28 and TRBJ2-6; D is ambiguous. The CDR3 consists of 16 residues. Germline loops: CDR1 MDHEN, CDR2 SYDVKM. V lost 3 bases, J lost 4 bases, and 13 bases lay in between. CDR3: CASSFLDGLGANVLTF. CDR3 in DNA: TGTGCCAGCAGTTTCCTGGACGGGTTGGGGGCCAACGTCCTGACTTTC.

The chain links TRBV5-4 to TRBJ2-7, with 7 positions matching TRBD2. The ends lost 2 bases at V and 0 bases at J; junction bases unmatched: 2. Germline-derived CDR1 and CDR2 are SGHNT and YYREEE (reference sequence). The CDR3 spans 14 residues. CDR3 amino acids: CASSLAGRSYEQYF. For the CDR3, the DNA is TGTGCCAGCAGCTTAGCGGGACGCTCCTACGAGCAGTACTTC.

The V call is TRBV7-2, the J call TRBJ2-3, with D perhaps TRBD1 or TRBD2 (5 bases each). The CDR3 has 14 amino acids. V was pared by 5 bases and J by 2 bases, with 11 bases between. Germline V gene sequence: CDR1 SGHTA, CDR2 FQGNSA. CDR3 loop: CASSTWDPTDTQYF. In nucleotides, the CDR3 is TGTGCCAGCAGCACCTGGGACCCCACAGATACGCAGTATTTT. The whole variable domain, filled in from reference TRBV7-2 and TRBJ2-3, reads GAGVSQSPSNKVTEKGKDVELRCDPISGHTALYWYRQSLGQGLEFLIYFQGNSAPDKSGLPSDRFSAERTGGSVSTLTIQRTQQEDSAVYLCASSTWDPTDTQYFGPGTRLTVL.